One and the same sample provided the 18 T cell receptor beta chains below, sequenced in a study of blood T cell repertoires in COVID-19. Generated by immunoSEQ multiplex PCR, the TCRdb table keeps only in-frame clones and is missing some. The table shows around 270,000 clones, with approximately 85% occurring only once. The sample taken for sequencing was peripheral blood. These receptors came from a human donor with COVID-19, enrolled during active disease. The donor label of this sample is uncertain.

The gene calls are TRBV16 and TRBJ1-1; tentatively, D is TRBD1 (6 bases). The V end lost 4 bases, the J end lost 3 bases, and 12 bases lay between the germline ends. Germline V gene lookup returns CDR1 KGHSY and CDR2 FQNENV. The CDR3 runs 14 residues. The CDR3 here is CASSPGRGYTEAFF. The CDR3 nucleotides are TGTGCCAGCAGCCCGGGCAGGGGCTACACTGAAGCTTTCTTT.

V usage is TRBV6-6 and J usage is TRBJ1-3; D gene unclear. The germline CDR1 and CDR2 sequences are MNHNY and SVGAGI (reference sequence). Trimming took 6 bases from V and 4 from J, leaving 22 bases between them. This CDR3 is 17 amino acids long. CDR3 sequence (DNA): TGTGCCAGCAGCCGACGCCTTGACTCCGCAACGGGAAACACCATATATTTT. Amino acids: CASSRRLDSATGNTIYF.

V usage is TRBV27 and J usage is TRBJ1-2; D unclear. V was trimmed by 3 bases and J by 0 bases, leaving 8 bases between them. The CDR3 spans 14 residues. The germline gives CDR1 MNHEY, CDR2 SMNVEV (reference sequence). The CDR3 DNA is TGTGCCAGCAGTTTCCTCAGTTCTAACTATGGCTACACCTTC. It specifies CASSFLSSNYGYTF.

A single count supports this clone. V usage is TRBV10-3 and J usage is TRBJ2-7; the D gene is possibly TRBD2 (6 bases). CDR1 and CDR2 from the germline V gene are ENHRY and SYGVKD. The CDR3 contains 15 residues. V dropped 0 bases and J dropped 7 bases, with 16 bases sitting between them. In nucleotides, the CDR3 is TGTGCCATCAGTGAGTCCTCGGGAGAAGCAGGGGAGCAGTACTTC. Amino acids: CAISESSGEAGEQYF.

The chain has TRBV5-5 and TRBJ1-6; TRBD1 agrees at 7 bases. The CDR3 spans 15 residues. The V segment lost 3 bases and the J segment 6 bases; nucleotides outside the gene matches: 6. Germline V gene lookup returns CDR1 SGHKS and CDR2 YYEKEE (reference sequence). CDR3 nucleotides: TGTGCCAGCAGCTCTCAACAGGGGAGTAATTCACCCCTCCACTTT. As protein: CASSSQQGSNSPLHF.

A single count supports this clone. The chain employs TRBV19 and TRBJ2-7; 10 nucleotides line up with TRBD2. J gave up 1 base and V 3 bases, and 3 bases lay outside the gene matches. Looked up from germline, CDR1 is LNHDA and CDR2 is SQIVND (reference sequence). CDR3 length equals 15 residues. The CDR3 sequence: CASSITSGTSYEQYF. DNA for the CDR3: TGTGCCAGTAGTATTACTAGCGGGACGTCCTACGAGCAGTACTTC. The full variable domain, its missing parts supplied by reference TRBV19 and TRBJ2-7, is DGGITQSPKYLFRKEGQNVTLSCEQNLNHDAMYWYRQDPGQGLRLIYYSQIVNDFQKGDIAEGYSVSREKKESFPLTVTSAQKNPTAFYLCASSITSGTSYEQYFGPGTRLTVT.

The chain couples TRBV11-2 to TRBJ2-6, with a weak D call TRBD2 (5 bases). Looked up from germline, CDR1 is SGHAT and CDR2 is FQNNGV. The CDR3 is made up of 16 amino acids. Trimming cost V 7 bases and J 0 bases, with 13 bases left between them. The CDR3 DNA follows: TGTGCCAGCACCAAATTCGGGAACTCTGGGGCCAACGTCCTGACTTTC. Its protein is CASTKFGNSGANVLTF.

The J gene is TRBJ2-4, the V gene TRBV19; no firm D call. In germline, CDR1 is LNHDA, CDR2 SQIVND (reference sequence). V dropped 3 bases and J dropped 6 bases, with 6 bases sitting between them. The CDR3 sequence is 12 residues long. The CDR3 is CASSIPGNIQYF. Here the CDR3 DNA reads TGTGCCAGTAGTATCCCGGGAAACATTCAGTACTTC.

The rearrangement joins TRBV19 to TRBJ1-5; 7 bases agree with TRBD1. V lost 3 bases, J lost 4 bases, and 6 bases stayed unmatched. CDR1 is LNHDA, CDR2 SQIVND, per germline (reference sequence). CDR3 length: 15 amino acids. For the CDR3, the DNA is TGTGCCAGTAGTATTGTCGGGACAGAAAATCAGCCCCAGCATTTT. This translates into CASSIVGTENQPQHF.

This clone was recorded only once. This chain connects TRBV12-5 to TRBJ1-3; TRBD1 is a possible D gene (5 bases). CDR3 size: 14 residues. V dropped 6 bases and J dropped 0 bases, with 9 bases sitting between them. CDR1 LGHNT and CDR2 FRNRAP come from the germline V gene. The DNA for the CDR3 is TGTGCTAGTGGCTCGACAGACTCTGGAAACACCATATATTTT. It translates to CASGSTDSGNTIYF.

This clone was counted a single time. V is TRBV6-5 and J is TRBJ1-1; D is undetermined. Germline assignment: CDR1 MNHEY and CDR2 SVGAGI. This CDR3 spans 14 amino acids. Between the trimmed V and J ends, which lost 7 bases and 0 bases, there was a span of 12 bases. CDR3 nucleotide sequence: TGTGCCAGCATCTCCGGGAGTATGAACACTGAAGCTTTCTTT. Translation gives CASISGSMNTEAFF.

J is TRBJ1-2 and V is TRBV7-9, with 8 nucleotides matching TRBD1. V was clipped by 3 bases and J by 3 bases; unmatched bases: 9. CDR1 SEHNR and CDR2 FQNEAQ come from the germline V gene (reference sequence). The CDR3 runs 16 residues. The CDR3 loop reads CASSFYGQGGDYGYTF. The CDR3 DNA reads TGTGCCAGCAGCTTCTATGGACAGGGAGGTGACTATGGCTACACCTTC.

This rearrangement joins TRBV28 to TRBJ2-5, with TRBD2 matching 9 bases. CDR3 length: 16 amino acids. After removal of 7 bases from V and 3 bases from J, the junction contained 12 bases not matched to a gene. The V gene's germline CDR1 is MDHEN and CDR2 SYDVKM. The CDR3 coding sequence is TGTGCCAGCATAGAGGCGGGAGGGGCTCTGAAAGAGACCCAGTACTTC. It encodes CASIEAGGALKETQYF. Filled out from reference TRBV28 and TRBJ2-5, the complete variable domain reads DVKVTQSSRYLVKRTGEKVFLECVQDMDHENMFWYRQDPGLGLRLIYFSYDVKMKEKGDIPEGYSVSREKKERFSLILESASTNQTSMYLCASIEAGGALKETQYFGPGTRLLVL.

This sequence joins TRBV12-2 and TRBJ2-2; TRBD1 is taken as the D call from the table, unchecked against the DNA. TRBV12-2 counts as a pseudogene. The CDR3 sequence is 17 residues long. This CDR3 reads CASRSTGTGGDAGELFF. CDR3 in DNA: TGTGCAAGTCGCTCGACCGGGACAGGGGGCGACGCCGGGGAGCTGTTTTTT.

This clone showed up just a few times. V and J are TRBV10-3 and TRBJ1-3, with D possibly being TRBD1 (6 bases). This CDR3 region has 17 residues. Between the trimmed V and J ends, which lost 10 bases and 2 bases, there was a span of 24 bases. In germline, CDR1 is ENHRY, CDR2 SYGVKD. CDR3 in DNA: TGTGCCACCCGCGGAGGTCAGGGGCAAATCCCTGGAAACACCATATATTTT. Encoded protein: CATRGGQGQIPGNTIYF.

The chain has TRBV18 and TRBJ1-1; 7 nucleotides agree with TRBD1. The CDR3 consists of 12 residues. CDR1 KGHSH and CDR2 LQKENI come from the germline V gene. V lost 6 bases to trimming and J lost 3 bases; unmatched junction nucleotides: 1. The CDR3 DNA reads as TGTGCCAGCTCCCAGGGGGACACTGAAGCTTTCTTT. Its translation is CASSQGDTEAFF. Based on the CDR3 plus reference TRBV18 and TRBJ1-1, the full variable domain is NAGVMQNPRHLVRRRGQEARLRCSPMKGHSHVYWYRQLPEEGLKFMVYLQKENIIDESGMPKERFSAEFPKEGPSILRIQQVVRGDSAAYFCASSQGDTEAFFGQGTRLTVV.

V usage is TRBV7-2 and J usage is TRBJ1-1; unclear D gene. The CDR3 totals 12 residues. Germline V CDR1 and CDR2: SGHTA, FQGNSA. Trimming pared 5 bases from V and 8 bases from J, leaving 12 bases between. The CDR3 region is CASSRVGREAFF. The CDR3 nucleotides read TGTGCCAGCAGCCGGGTGGGGAGGGAAGCTTTCTTT. The full variable domain, rest sourced from reference TRBV7-2 and TRBJ1-1, is GAGVSQSPSNKVTEKGKDVELRCDPISGHTALYWYRQSLGQGLEFLIYFQGNSAPDKSGLPSDRFSAERTGGSVSTLTIQRTQQEDSAVYLCASSRVGREAFFGQGTRLTVV.

This clone was observed at least ten times. The chain employs TRBV7-2 and TRBJ2-7; TRBD1 matches at 7 bases. This CDR3 contains 14 residues. Germline CDR1 reads SGHTA; CDR2 reads FQGNSA. V was clipped by 5 bases and J by 2 bases; unmatched bases: 6. As DNA, the CDR3 is TGTGCCAGCAGCAAAAACAGGGGAACCTACGAGCAGTACTTC. Its protein is CASSKNRGTYEQYF.